The clone carrying this T cell receptor (beta chain) was seen more than once but under ten times. Its antigen remains unknown. Per the germline V gene, CDR1 is GTSNPN and CDR2 is SVGIG (reference sequence). V was cut by 0 bases and J by 4 bases, with 14 bases left in between. The CDR3 length is 15 residues. The data were taken from a study of post-analysis software for immune sequencing data. Background on the study: Relapsing-remitting, secondary progressive and progressive-relapsing forms made up the multiple sclerosis disease courses.

Researchers reported that TCR beta cDNA libraries carried unique molecular identifiers. There were roughly 0.9 to 10 million T cells, and about 500,000 cDNA molecules came from them. MiXCR was run by TCRdb on the PCR reads, yielding one entry per CDR3 protein. The sample lists approximately 630,000 distinct CDR3 sequences; approximately 60% were seen once. Broader study findings: The F measure placed samples prepared in the same batch into strongly shared clusters. Patients had higher frequencies than controls of five or six TRBV segments, including TRBV5-6, TRBV5-1 and TRBV20-1. Controls showed significantly higher normalized Chao1 diversity than did multiple sclerosis patients.

The TCR was taken from a girl aged 2 to 9 with multiple sclerosis. Sequencing was performed on blood. This chain links TRBV30 with TRBJ2-3, with a possible D match to TRBD2 (6 bases). The CDR3 sequence is CAWSVFGGFADTQYF. Here the CDR3 DNA reads TGTGCCTGGAGTGTTTTCGGGGGATTCGCAGATACGCAGTATTTT.